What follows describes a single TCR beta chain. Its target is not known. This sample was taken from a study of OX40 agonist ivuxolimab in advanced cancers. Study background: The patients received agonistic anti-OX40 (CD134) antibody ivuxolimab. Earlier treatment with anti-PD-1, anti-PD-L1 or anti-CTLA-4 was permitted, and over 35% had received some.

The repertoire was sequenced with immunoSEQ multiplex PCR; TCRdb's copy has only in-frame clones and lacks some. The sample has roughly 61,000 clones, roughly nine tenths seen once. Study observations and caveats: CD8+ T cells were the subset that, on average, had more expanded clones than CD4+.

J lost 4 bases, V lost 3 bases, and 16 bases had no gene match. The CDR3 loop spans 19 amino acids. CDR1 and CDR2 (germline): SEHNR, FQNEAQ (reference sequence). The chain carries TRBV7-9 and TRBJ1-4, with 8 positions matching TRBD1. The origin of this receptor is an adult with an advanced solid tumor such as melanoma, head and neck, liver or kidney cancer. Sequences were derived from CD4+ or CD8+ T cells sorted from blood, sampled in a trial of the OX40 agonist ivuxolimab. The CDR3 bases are TGTGCCAGCAGCTTCCTCATACGGGACAGGCAGGGTCTTAATGAAAAACTGTTTTTT. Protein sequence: CASSFLIRDRQGLNEKLFF.